This T cell receptor (beta chain) came from a study of T cell changes during pregnancy in multiple sclerosis. Germline V lookup: CDR1 MDHEN, CDR2 SYDVKM. V was clipped by 6 bases and J by 4 bases, with 15 bases between them. The CDR3 sequence is 14 residues long. Sequenced by immunoSEQ multiplex PCR; TCRdb stores in-frame clones only, minus some. In the table there are some 60,000 clones, approximately 91% of which are singletons. V and J are TRBV28 and TRBJ1-2, with D possibly matching TRBD1 (5 bases). Sequenced here: peripheral blood, sampled in the second trimester of pregnancy. This receptor was taken from a female donor with multiple sclerosis, enrolled in a pregnancy study. In DNA form, the CDR3 reads TGTGCCAGCAGACCCCCCGGACAATCCTATGGCTACACCTTC. Its protein is CASRPPGQSYGYTF.